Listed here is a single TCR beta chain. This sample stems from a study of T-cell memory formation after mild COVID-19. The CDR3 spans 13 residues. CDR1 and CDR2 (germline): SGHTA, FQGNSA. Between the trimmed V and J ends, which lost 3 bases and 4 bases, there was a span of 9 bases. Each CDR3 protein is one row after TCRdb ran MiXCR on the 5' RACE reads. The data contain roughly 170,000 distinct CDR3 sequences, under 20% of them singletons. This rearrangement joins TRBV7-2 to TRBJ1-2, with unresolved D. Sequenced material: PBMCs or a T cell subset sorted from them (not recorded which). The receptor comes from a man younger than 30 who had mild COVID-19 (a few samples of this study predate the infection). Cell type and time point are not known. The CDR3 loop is CASSFGTTYGYTF. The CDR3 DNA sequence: TGTGCCAGCAGCTTCGGAACAACCTATGGCTACACCTTC.